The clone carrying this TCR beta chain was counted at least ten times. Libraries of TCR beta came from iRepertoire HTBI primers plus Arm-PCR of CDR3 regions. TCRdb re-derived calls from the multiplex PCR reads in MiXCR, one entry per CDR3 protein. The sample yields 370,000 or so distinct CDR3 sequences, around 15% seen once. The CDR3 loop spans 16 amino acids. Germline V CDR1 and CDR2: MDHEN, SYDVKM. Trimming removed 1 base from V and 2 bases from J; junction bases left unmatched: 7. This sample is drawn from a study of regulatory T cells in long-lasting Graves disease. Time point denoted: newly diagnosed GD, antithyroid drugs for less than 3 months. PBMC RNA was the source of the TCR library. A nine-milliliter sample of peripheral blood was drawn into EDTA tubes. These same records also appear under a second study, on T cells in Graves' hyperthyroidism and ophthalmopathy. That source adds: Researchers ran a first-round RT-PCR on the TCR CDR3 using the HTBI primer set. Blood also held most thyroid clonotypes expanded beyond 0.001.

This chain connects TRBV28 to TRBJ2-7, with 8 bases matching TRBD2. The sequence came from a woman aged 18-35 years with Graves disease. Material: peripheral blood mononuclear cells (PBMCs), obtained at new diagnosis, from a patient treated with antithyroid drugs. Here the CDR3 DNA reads TGTGCCAGCAGTTTATTGGGGACGGGAGGGCCCTACGAGCAGTACTTC. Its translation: CASSLLGTGGPYEQYF.